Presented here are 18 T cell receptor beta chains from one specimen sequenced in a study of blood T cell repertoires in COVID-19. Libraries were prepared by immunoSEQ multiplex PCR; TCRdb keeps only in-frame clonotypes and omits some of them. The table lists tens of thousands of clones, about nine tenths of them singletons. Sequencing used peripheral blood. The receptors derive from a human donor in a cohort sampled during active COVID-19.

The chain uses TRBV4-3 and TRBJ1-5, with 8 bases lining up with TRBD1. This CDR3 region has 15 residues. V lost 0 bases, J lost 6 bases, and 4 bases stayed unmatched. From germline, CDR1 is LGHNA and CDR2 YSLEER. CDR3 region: CASSQDAGGSQPQHF. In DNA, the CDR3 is TGCGCCAGCAGCCAAGATGCAGGGGGCAGTCAGCCCCAGCATTTT.

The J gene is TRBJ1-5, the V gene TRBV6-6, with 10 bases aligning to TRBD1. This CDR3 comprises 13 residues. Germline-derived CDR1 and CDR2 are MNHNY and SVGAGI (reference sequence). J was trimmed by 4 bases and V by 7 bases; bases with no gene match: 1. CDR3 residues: CASTDRGNQPQHF. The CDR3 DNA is TGTGCCAGCACGGACAGGGGGAATCAGCCCCAGCATTTT.

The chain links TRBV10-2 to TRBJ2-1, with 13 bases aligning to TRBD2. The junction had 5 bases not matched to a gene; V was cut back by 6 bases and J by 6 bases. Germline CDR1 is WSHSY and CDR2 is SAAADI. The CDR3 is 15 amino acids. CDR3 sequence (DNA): TGCGCCAGCAGGACTAGCGGGGGGCAGGGCAATGAGCAGTTCTTC. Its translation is CASRTSGGQGNEQFF.

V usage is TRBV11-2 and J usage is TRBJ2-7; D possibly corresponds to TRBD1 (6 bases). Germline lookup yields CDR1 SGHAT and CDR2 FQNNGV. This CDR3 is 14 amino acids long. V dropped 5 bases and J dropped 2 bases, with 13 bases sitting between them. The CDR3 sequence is CASSPPGQTYEQYF. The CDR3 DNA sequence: TGTGCCAGCAGCCCGCCGGGACAAACCTACGAGCAGTACTTC.

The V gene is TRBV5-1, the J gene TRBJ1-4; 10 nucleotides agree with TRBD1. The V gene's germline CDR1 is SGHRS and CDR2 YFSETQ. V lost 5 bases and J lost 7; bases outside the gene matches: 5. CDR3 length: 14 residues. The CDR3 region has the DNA TGCGCCAGCAGACTCGGGACAGGGGCTGAAAAACTGTTTTTT. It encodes CASRLGTGAEKLFF. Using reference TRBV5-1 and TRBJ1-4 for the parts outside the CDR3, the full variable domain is KAGVTQTPRYLIKTRGQQVTLSCSPISGHRSVSWYQQTPGQGLQFLFEYFSETQRNKGNFPGRFSGRQFSNSRSEMNVSTLELGDSALYLCASRLGTGAEKLFFGSGTQLSVL.

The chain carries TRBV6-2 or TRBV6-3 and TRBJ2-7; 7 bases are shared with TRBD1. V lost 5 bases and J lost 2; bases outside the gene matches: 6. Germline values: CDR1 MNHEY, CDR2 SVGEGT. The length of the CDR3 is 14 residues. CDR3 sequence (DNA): TGTGCCAGCAGTCGACAGGGAAGGACCTACGAGCAGTACTTC. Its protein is CASSRQGRTYEQYF.

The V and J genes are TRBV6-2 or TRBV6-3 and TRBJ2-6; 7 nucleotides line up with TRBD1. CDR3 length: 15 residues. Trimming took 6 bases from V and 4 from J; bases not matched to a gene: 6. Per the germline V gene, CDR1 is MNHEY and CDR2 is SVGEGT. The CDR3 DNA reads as TGTGCCAGCAGACCTACAGGGGTGGGGGCCAACGTCCTGACTTTC. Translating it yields CASRPTGVGANVLTF.

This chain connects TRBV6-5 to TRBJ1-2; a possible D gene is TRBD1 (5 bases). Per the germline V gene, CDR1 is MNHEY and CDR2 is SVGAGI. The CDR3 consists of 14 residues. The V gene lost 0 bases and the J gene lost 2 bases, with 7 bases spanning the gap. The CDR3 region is CASSYSNRNYGYTF. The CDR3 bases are TGTGCCAGCAGTTACTCGAACAGGAACTATGGCTACACCTTC.

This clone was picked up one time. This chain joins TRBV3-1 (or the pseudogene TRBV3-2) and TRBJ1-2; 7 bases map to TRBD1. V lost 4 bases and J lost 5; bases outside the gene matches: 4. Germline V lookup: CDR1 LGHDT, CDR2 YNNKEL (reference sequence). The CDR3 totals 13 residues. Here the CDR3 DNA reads TGTGCCAGCAGCCGCGGGACAGCGTATGGCTACACCTTC. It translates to CASSRGTAYGYTF.

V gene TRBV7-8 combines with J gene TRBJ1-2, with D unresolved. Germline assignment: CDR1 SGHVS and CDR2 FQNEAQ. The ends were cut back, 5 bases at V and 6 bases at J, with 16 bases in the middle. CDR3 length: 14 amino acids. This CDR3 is CASSRESTVHGYTF. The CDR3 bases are TGTGCCAGCAGCCGAGAGTCTACAGTCCATGGCTACACCTTC.

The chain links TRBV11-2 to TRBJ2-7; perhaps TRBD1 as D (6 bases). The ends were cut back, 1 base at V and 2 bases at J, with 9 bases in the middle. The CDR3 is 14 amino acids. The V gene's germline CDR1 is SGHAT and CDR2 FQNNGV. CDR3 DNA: TGTGCCAGCAGCTTAGTAGGGGGAACCTACGAGCAGTACTTC. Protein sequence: CASSLVGGTYEQYF.

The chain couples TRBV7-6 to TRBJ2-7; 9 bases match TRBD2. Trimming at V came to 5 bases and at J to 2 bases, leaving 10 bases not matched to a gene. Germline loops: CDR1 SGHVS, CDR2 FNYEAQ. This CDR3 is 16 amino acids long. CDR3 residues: CASSRRGGGGAYEQYF. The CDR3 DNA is TGTGCCAGCAGCAGGAGAGGTGGCGGGGGGGCCTACGAGCAGTACTTC.

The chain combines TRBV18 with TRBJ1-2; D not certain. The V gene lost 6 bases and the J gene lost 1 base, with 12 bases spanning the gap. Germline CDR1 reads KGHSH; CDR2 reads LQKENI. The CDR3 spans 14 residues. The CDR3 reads CASSRGANNYGYTF. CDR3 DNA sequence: TGTGCCAGCTCGCGGGGTGCCAATAACTATGGCTACACCTTC.

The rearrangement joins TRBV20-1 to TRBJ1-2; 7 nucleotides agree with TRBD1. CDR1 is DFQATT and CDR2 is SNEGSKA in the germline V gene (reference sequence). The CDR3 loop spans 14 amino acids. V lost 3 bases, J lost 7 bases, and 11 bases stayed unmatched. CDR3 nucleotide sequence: TGCAGTGCTAGTTCGGGACAGATTTTGAGTGGCTACACCTTC. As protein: CSASSGQILSGYTF.

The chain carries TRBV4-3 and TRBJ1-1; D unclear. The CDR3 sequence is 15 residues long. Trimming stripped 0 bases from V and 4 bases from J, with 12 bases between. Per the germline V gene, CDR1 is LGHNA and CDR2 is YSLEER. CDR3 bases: TGCGCCAGCAGCCAAGATGGGCAGCCTTTCACTGAAGCTTTCTTT. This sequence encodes CASSQDGQPFTEAFF.

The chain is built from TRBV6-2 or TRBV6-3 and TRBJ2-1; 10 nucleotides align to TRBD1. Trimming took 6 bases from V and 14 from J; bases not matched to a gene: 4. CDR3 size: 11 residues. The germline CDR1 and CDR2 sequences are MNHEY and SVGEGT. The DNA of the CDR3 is TGTGCCAGCAGCCTTGGACAGGGGGAGTTCTTC. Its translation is CASSLGQGEFF.

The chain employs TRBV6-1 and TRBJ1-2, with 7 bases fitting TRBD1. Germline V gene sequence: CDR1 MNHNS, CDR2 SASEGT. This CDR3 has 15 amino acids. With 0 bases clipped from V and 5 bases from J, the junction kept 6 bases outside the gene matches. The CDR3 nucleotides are TGTGCCAGCAGTGAAGCCCAGACAGGGAGGTATGGCTACACCTTC. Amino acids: CASSEAQTGRYGYTF.

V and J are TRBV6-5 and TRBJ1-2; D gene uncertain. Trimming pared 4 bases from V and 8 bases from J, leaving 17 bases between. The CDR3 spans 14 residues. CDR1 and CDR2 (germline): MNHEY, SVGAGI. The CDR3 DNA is TGTGCCAGCAGTTCCAACGAAGGAGATTACGGCTACACCTTC. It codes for CASSSNEGDYGYTF.